This T cell receptor (beta chain) was obtained from a study of blood T cells in healthy people across ages. This clonotype came up a few times. V lost 11 bases, J lost 5 bases, and 25 bases lay in between. The CDR3 contains 16 residues. CDR1 and CDR2 from the germline V gene are MNHEY and SVGEGT. A second PCR, run for about 7 to 12 cycles, used a sample-barcoded 5' primer plus a J-beta primer mix. TCRdb called the 5' RACE reads again in MiXCR, with one record for every CDR3 protein. The sample lists approximately 800,000 distinct CDR3 sequences; around half were seen once. The chain carries TRBV6-2 or TRBV6-3 and TRBJ1-5; D possibly corresponds to TRBD1 (5 bases). The sequenced material came from blood. The TCR sequence derives from a man older than 75 in good health. The CDR3 protein is CAPPWTGQPLDQPQHF. The CDR3 nucleotides read TGTGCCCCCCCCTGGACTGGACAACCTTTGGATCAGCCCCAGCATTTT.